The 30 T cell receptor beta chains reported below all come from one sample, sequenced in a study of control samples from healthy donors and cancer patients. The protocol was immunoSEQ multiplex PCR, while the TCRdb copy is restricted to in-frame clones and leaves out a portion. Seen here are about 220,000 clones, over 90% observed once, and the top ten hold roughly 1.6%. The source material was blood. The receptors come from a man aged 45 to 65 in good health.

The CDR3 loop is CASIDHLNTEAFF. CDR3 DNA: TGTGCCAGTATAGACCATTTGAACACTGAAGCTTTCTTT. The chain combines TRBV19 with TRBJ1-1; D is uncertain. CDR3 length: 13 residues. The V end was cut by 7 bases, the J end by 0 bases, with 9 bases between. Looked up from germline, CDR1 is LNHDA and CDR2 is SQIVND (reference sequence). Based on the CDR3 plus reference TRBV19 and TRBJ1-1, the full variable domain is DGGITQSPKYLFRKEGQNVTLSCEQNLNHDAMYWYRQDPGQGLRLIYYSQIVNDFQKGDIAEGYSVSREKKESFPLTVTSAQKNPTAFYLCASIDHLNTEAFFGQGTRLTVV.

This chain joins TRBV12-3 or TRBV12-4 and TRBJ2-5, with no clear D. CDR3 length equals 13 residues. Between the trimmed V and J ends, which lost 2 bases and 6 bases, there was a span of 10 bases. The CDR3: CASSLRQPQTQYF. The CDR3 coding sequence is TGTGCCAGCAGTTTACGGCAGCCTCAGACCCAGTACTTC.

The J gene is TRBJ1-4, the V gene TRBV7-9; D is ambiguous. CDR3 length: 13 amino acids. Germline values: CDR1 SEHNR, CDR2 FQNEAQ (reference sequence). V gave up 2 bases and J gave up 13 bases, with 14 bases separating them. Written as DNA, the CDR3 is TGTGCCAGCAGCTTAAGAGCCGCTAGCTCACTGTTTTTT. Translated: CASSLRAASSLFF.

J is TRBJ1-1 and V is TRBV6-1, with D unresolved. V was pared by 2 bases and J by 8 bases, with 6 bases between. The germline CDR1 and CDR2 sequences are MNHNS and SASEGT. The CDR3 totals 11 residues. CDR3 protein: CASSELGEAFF. For the CDR3, the DNA is TGTGCCAGCAGTGAATTGGGAGAAGCTTTCTTT.

This chain links TRBV20-1 with TRBJ2-1; maybe TRBD2 (6 bases). Between the trimmed V and J ends, which lost 3 bases and 4 bases, there was a span of 19 bases. The CDR3 is made up of 16 amino acids. Germline-derived CDR1 and CDR2 are DFQATT and SNEGSKA (reference sequence). CDR3 coding DNA: TGCAGTGCTAGTTCCATCGCGGGGATTGGATACAATGAGCAGTTCTTC. It is translated as CSASSIAGIGYNEQFF.

The rearrangement links TRBV21-1 to TRBJ2-2; TRBD2, the D gene given by the table, was not confirmed from the DNA. TRBV21-1 is assigned pseudogene status. There are 17 residues in the CDR3. CDR3 residues: CASSKAEKDRSTRGAVF. The CDR3 coding sequence is TGTGCCAGCAGCAAAGCCGAGAAGGATCGCTCAACTCGGGGAGCTGTTTTT.

This sequence joins TRBV6-5 and TRBJ1-4, with D unclear. V gave up 0 bases and J gave up 7 bases, with 6 bases separating them. Germline V gene sequence: CDR1 MNHEY, CDR2 SVGAGI. This CDR3 contains 13 residues. DNA for the CDR3: TGTGCCAGCAGTTACTCGTCGCGTGAAAAACTGTTTTTT. It encodes CASSYSSREKLFF.

The V and J genes are TRBV6-5 and TRBJ1-1; TRBD1 might be the D (5 bases). The germline V and J ends were trimmed by 7 bases and 3 bases, with 12 bases remaining between them. Germline values: CDR1 MNHEY, CDR2 SVGAGI. The CDR3 is 13 amino acids. CDR3 region: CASILTQDTEAFF. The CDR3 nucleotides are TGTGCCAGCATTCTAACACAGGACACTGAAGCTTTCTTT.

V is TRBV11-3 and J is TRBJ1-1; D uncertain. V was pared by 3 bases and J by 3 bases, with 8 bases between. CDR3 length equals 13 residues. CDR1 SGHNT and CDR2 YENEEA come from the germline V gene. CDR3 nucleotide sequence: TGTGCCAGCAGCTTCGGCAGTCACACTGAAGCTTTCTTT. Translation gives CASSFGSHTEAFF.

The CDR3 nucleotides are TGTGCCAGCAGCCAAGGTAGAGGGGGCCTCCAAGAGACCCAGTACTTC. Translation: CASSQGRGGLQETQYF. The chain has TRBV3-1 (or the pseudogene TRBV3-2) and TRBJ2-5; 7 bases line up with TRBD1. V trimming: 1 base; J trimming: 1 base; junction bases outside the gene matches: 6. CDR3 length: 16 amino acids. Looked up from germline, CDR1 is LGHDT and CDR2 is YNNKEL (reference sequence).

A few counts support this clone. This chain connects TRBV28 to TRBJ2-5, with D unresolved. Trimming removed 5 bases at V and 5 bases at J, with 9 bases between. Germline values: CDR1 MDHEN, CDR2 SYDVKM. CDR3 size: 12 residues. The CDR3 DNA reads TGTGCCAGCAGTCCTCCACGGGAGACCCAGTACTTC. Its translation is CASSPPRETQYF.

CDR3 amino acids: CASSPQGNQPQHF. CDR3 sequence (DNA): TGTGCCAGCAGCCCGCAGGGGAATCAGCCCCAGCATTTT. The V gene is TRBV6-2 or TRBV6-3, the J gene TRBJ1-5; D may be TRBD1 (6 bases). Looked up from germline, CDR1 is MNHEY and CDR2 is SVGEGT. The CDR3 totals 13 residues. V was trimmed by 6 bases and J by 4 bases, leaving 10 bases between them.

The count of this clone is one. The chain is built from TRBV6-1 and TRBJ2-5; TRBD2 matches at 7 bases. J was trimmed by 5 bases and V by 0 bases; bases with no gene match: 9. The CDR3 runs to 16 residues. CDR1 and CDR2 (germline): MNHNS, SASEGT. Written as DNA, the CDR3 is TGTGCCAGCAGTGAAGCGCTATCTTACGGGGGGGAGACCCAGTACTTC. It specifies CASSEALSYGGETQYF.

The chain links TRBV21-1 to TRBJ2-7; the tabulated D call, TRBD1, remains unverified against the DNA. TRBV21-1 is given as a pseudogene. The CDR3 is 11 amino acids. The CDR3 reads CASSTLHQQYV. The CDR3 DNA reads TGTGCCAGCAGCACGTTACACCAGCAGTACGTC.

The chain joins TRBV19 to TRBJ1-1; TRBD1 agrees at 10 bases. Germline-derived CDR1 and CDR2 are LNHDA and SQIVND (reference sequence). With 5 bases clipped from V and 1 base from J, the junction kept 1 base outside the gene matches. CDR3 size: 14 residues. CDR3 sequence: CASSGDRGNTEAFF. The CDR3 bases are TGTGCCAGTAGTGGGGACAGGGGGAACACTGAAGCTTTCTTT.

The rearrangement uses TRBV5-5 and TRBJ1-5; 9 bases line up with TRBD1. There are 16 residues in the CDR3. CDR1 is SGHKS, CDR2 YYEKEE, per germline (reference sequence). Trimming removed 3 bases from V and 0 bases from J; junction bases left unmatched: 4. The DNA for the CDR3 is TGTGCCAGCAGCTCCACAGGGGGCCATAGCAATCAGCCCCAGCATTTT. This translates into CASSSTGGHSNQPQHF.

This chain connects TRBV14 to TRBJ1-2; D is uncertain. Germline V gives CDR1 SGHDN, CDR2 FVKESK. The V end was cut by 2 bases, the J end by 4 bases, with 29 bases between. The CDR3 is 20 residues long. The CDR3 coding sequence is TGTGCCAGCAGCCAACCACATCCTCCGATCGACACGACATATCTCTATGGCTACACCTTC. Translation gives CASSQPHPPIDTTYLYGYTF.

V usage is TRBV5-1 and J usage is TRBJ2-1; TRBD1 matches at 8 bases. The CDR3 runs 14 residues. The V gene end was trimmed by 4 bases and the J gene end by 8 bases; junction bases not matched to a gene: 8. Germline V gene sequence: CDR1 SGHRS, CDR2 YFSETQ. CDR3: CASSVAGGRDEQFF. CDR3 DNA: TGCGCCAGCAGCGTGGCAGGGGGCAGGGATGAGCAGTTCTTC.

This clone was counted a single time. DNA of the CDR3: TGCAGTGCTGGGACCCGGGACCTTTTCTTCTTT. It specifies CSAGTRDLFFF. The chain combines TRBV20-1 with TRBJ1-1, with a possible D match to TRBD1 (5 bases). CDR1 is DFQATT, CDR2 SNEGSKA, per germline (reference sequence). The length of the CDR3 is 11 residues. The V and J ends lost 5 bases and 14 bases respectively, with 18 bases between them.

V and J are TRBV11-2 and TRBJ1-5; unclear D gene. The V end was cut by 3 bases, the J end by 2 bases, with 14 bases between. Germline V CDR1 and CDR2: SGHAT, FQNNGV. The CDR3 is 16 residues long. The CDR3 bases are TGTGCCAGCAGCTTGTTGGGGAGAGGTGGCAATCAGCCCCAGCATTTT. The encoded protein is CASSLLGRGGNQPQHF.

V usage is TRBV7-6 and J usage is TRBJ1-1; D perhaps matches TRBD1 (5 bases). Germline V gene lookup returns CDR1 SGHVS and CDR2 FNYEAQ. The CDR3 is made up of 15 amino acids. V dropped 1 base and J dropped 4 bases, with 13 bases sitting between them. CDR3: CASSLVSAGGTEAFF. Written as DNA, the CDR3 is TGTGCCAGCAGCTTAGTATCGGCCGGGGGCACTGAAGCTTTCTTT.

The chain uses TRBV6-5 and TRBJ2-7; D is undetermined. Germline V gene data show CDR1 as MNHEY and CDR2 as SVGAGI. The CDR3 totals 15 residues. V was clipped by 6 bases and J by 0 bases, with 15 bases between them. The CDR3 nucleotides are TGTGCCAGCAGAGTGGGGTCAAAACTCTCCTACGAGCAGTACTTC. Encoded protein: CASRVGSKLSYEQYF.

The chain carries TRBV11-3 and TRBJ1-1, with TRBD1 matching over 7 bases. The germline gives CDR1 SGHNT, CDR2 YENEEA. The V segment lost 4 bases and the J segment 6 bases; nucleotides outside the gene matches: 5. CDR3 length equals 13 residues. The CDR3 sequence is CASSSEGAAEAFF. The CDR3 DNA reads as TGTGCCAGCAGCTCCGAGGGGGCTGCTGAAGCTTTCTTT.

This clone has a single count. The V call is TRBV6-1, the J call TRBJ1-2; a possible D gene is TRBD1 (5 bases). Germline CDR1 reads MNHNS; CDR2 reads SASEGT. CDR3 size: 15 residues. V dropped 3 bases and J dropped 2 bases, with 13 bases sitting between them. The CDR3 protein is CASSEGSAGNYGYTF. In DNA, the CDR3 is TGTGCCAGCAGTGAGGGTAGCGCAGGGAACTATGGCTACACCTTC.

The genes are TRBV6-6 and TRBJ2-7; 10 bases align to TRBD1. The V segment lost 4 bases and the J segment 1 base; nucleotides outside the gene matches: 7. This CDR3 spans 16 amino acids. The germline gives CDR1 MNHNY, CDR2 SVGAGI (reference sequence). The CDR3 spells CASSFPRTGGSYEQYF. For the CDR3, the DNA is TGTGCCAGCAGTTTCCCGAGGACAGGGGGTTCCTACGAGCAGTACTTC.

CDR3 nucleotides: TGTGCCAGCAGCCAAGAAATTGGGGAGACTAGCGAAGCAGATACGCAGTATTTT. This sequence encodes CASSQEIGETSEADTQYF. The gene calls are TRBV3-1 (or the pseudogene TRBV3-2) and TRBJ2-3; 8 nucleotides match TRBD2. The CDR3 is made up of 18 amino acids. The V gene end was trimmed by 0 bases and the J gene end by 4 bases; junction bases not matched to a gene: 12. Germline CDR1 reads LGHDT; CDR2 reads YNNKEL (reference sequence).

The chain recombines TRBV7-2 with TRBJ1-6; TRBD1 might be the D (6 bases). Germline CDR1 reads SGHTA; CDR2 reads FQGNSA. This CDR3 region has 14 residues. Trimming pared 3 bases from V and 8 bases from J, leaving 11 bases between. Here the CDR3 reads CASSFYRVDSPLHF. For the CDR3, the DNA is TGTGCCAGCAGCTTTTACAGGGTGGATTCACCCCTCCACTTT.

The CDR3 reads CASRVGGVEETQYF. The CDR3, as DNA: TGTGCCAGCAGGGTGGGGGGGGTTGAGGAGACCCAGTACTTC. This rearrangement joins TRBV6-5 to TRBJ2-5, with TRBD2 identical over 7 bases. J was trimmed by 5 bases and V by 6 bases; bases with no gene match: 9. The CDR3 totals 14 residues. The germline gives CDR1 MNHEY, CDR2 SVGAGI.

In its sample, this clone was seen a few times. The chain uses TRBV9 and TRBJ1-5, with D uncertain. The CDR3 has 13 residues. Trimming left V 4 bases short and J 9 bases short, with 14 bases between. Per the germline V gene, CDR1 is SGDLS and CDR2 is YYNGEE. CDR3 residues: CASSFRLAGPQHF. CDR3 sequence (DNA): TGTGCCAGCAGCTTCCGGCTGGCGGGGCCCCAGCATTTT. Variable domain in full (rest from reference TRBV9 and TRBJ1-5): DSGVTQTPKHLITATGQRVTLRCSPRSGDLSVYWYQQSLDQGLQFLIQYYNGEERAKGNILERFSAQQFPDLHSELNLSSLELGDSALYFCASSFRLAGPQHFGDGTRLSIL.

The CDR3 reads CASRPTGGYNEQFF. The CDR3, as DNA: TGTGCCAGCAGGCCGACAGGGGGCTACAATGAGCAGTTCTTC. The rearrangement joins TRBV6-5 to TRBJ2-1, with 9 bases fitting TRBD1. The germline V gene has CDR1 MNHEY and CDR2 SVGAGI. This CDR3 is built from 14 residues. V was clipped by 6 bases and J by 3 bases; unmatched bases: 3.